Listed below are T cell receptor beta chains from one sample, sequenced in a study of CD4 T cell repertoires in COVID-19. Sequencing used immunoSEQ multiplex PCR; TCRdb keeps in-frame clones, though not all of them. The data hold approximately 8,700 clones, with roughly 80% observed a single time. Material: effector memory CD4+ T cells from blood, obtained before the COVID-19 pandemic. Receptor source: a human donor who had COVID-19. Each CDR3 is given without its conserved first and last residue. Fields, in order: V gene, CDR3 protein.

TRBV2	ASSPGTSGTGELF
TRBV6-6	ASSYGQSNEKLF
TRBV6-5	ASSRETGVREKLF
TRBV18	ASSPQGSGGEQY
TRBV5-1	ASSLRGNTGELF
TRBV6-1	ASSFNRERATEAF
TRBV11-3	ASSPGGQSTDTQY
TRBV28	ASRIWGQQNTEAF
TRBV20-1	SASPNYGYT
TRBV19	ASRRLAANTDTQY
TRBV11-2	ASSLKVPGLAGQETQY
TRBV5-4	ASSVITGLANDEQY
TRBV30	AWSAGQENQPQH
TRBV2	ASRTTVYNEQF
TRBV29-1	SALTEPTAPTVTKQY
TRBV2	ASSSPTGVSPLH
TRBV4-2	ASSQGEGGTGANVLT
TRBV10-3	ATGGRVADYEQY
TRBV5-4	ASSLVGQGGYGYT
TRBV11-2	ASSLREGSGKTQY
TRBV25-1	ASSAGPNQPQH
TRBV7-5	ARSLEMYRTHAYEQY
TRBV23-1	ASSQCRSSYNEQF
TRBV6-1	ASMSLAGGTDTQY
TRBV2	ASSTDLNRGGSPLH
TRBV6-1	ASRVTDDMNTEAF
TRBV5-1	ASGQGPSYEQY
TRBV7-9	ASSVRGMGDEQY
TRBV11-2	ASSFVGSYEQY
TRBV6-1	ASSEVGRTGYEQY
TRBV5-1	ASSSTSGGAGEQF
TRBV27	ASSPSQGLGGELF
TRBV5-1	ASSRDGSLGSPLH
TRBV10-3	AIRPGQATYEQY
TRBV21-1	ASSRASWTGVHEQY
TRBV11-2	ASSPLTVNYGYT
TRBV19	ASAGESEKLF
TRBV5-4	ASSLGGVETQY
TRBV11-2	ASSFADRGSEAF
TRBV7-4	ASSSLAGRQY
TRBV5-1	ASSLAVDLWGYT
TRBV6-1	ASSEASTSETQY
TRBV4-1	ASSQIAGGRETQY
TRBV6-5	ASSYSRLNTEAF
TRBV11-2	ASSWTGGNEKLF
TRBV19	ASSRQGLSETQY
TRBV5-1	ASSHPRDRGPGVLT
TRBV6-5	ASSYSQTGNTIY
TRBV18	ASSRNFGGEETQY
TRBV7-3	ASSLGAGYNEQF